A single sample is the source of the 10 T cell receptor beta chains below, sequenced in a study of cytomegalovirus exposure and HLA in healthy donors. The PCR employed 60 Vbeta primers together with 13 Jbeta primers. Assay: immunoSEQ multiplex PCR; the TCRdb copy retains only in-frame clones and omits some. Of 180,000 or so clones detected, 60% to 85% appear once; the ten largest clones hold 2.5% to 3.5%. Sequenced sample: PBMCs. The source of these receptors is a female donor in good health and CMV-seronegative.

This sequence joins TRBV5-1 and TRBJ2-1; 9 bases are shared with TRBD2. The CDR3 has 17 amino acids. Trimming took 1 base from V and 4 from J; bases not matched to a gene: 9. Germline V gene sequence: CDR1 SGHRS, CDR2 YFSETQ. Here the CDR3 reads CASSLLSGSTPYNEQFF. CDR3 DNA: TGCGCCAGCAGCTTGCTTAGCGGGAGTACCCCATACAATGAGCAGTTCTTC.

J is TRBJ2-7 and V is TRBV7-9; 7 nucleotides agree with TRBD1. The V segment lost 3 bases and the J segment 0 bases; nucleotides outside the gene matches: 8. The CDR3 contains 16 residues. The germline gives CDR1 SEHNR, CDR2 FQNEAQ (reference sequence). The CDR3 sequence: CASSFHNRDSSYEQYF. CDR3 coding DNA: TGTGCCAGCAGCTTTCACAACCGGGACAGCTCCTACGAGCAGTACTTC.

The J gene is TRBJ2-5, the V gene TRBV27; TRBD1 might be the D (6 bases). The J call may be faulty, since TRBJ2-7 better matches the DNA end. The CDR3 totals 14 residues. CDR1 is MNHEY and CDR2 is SMNVEV in the germline V gene (reference sequence). The CDR3 sequence is CASSPTGLTYEQYF. The CDR3 DNA reads TGTGCCAGCAGCCCGACAGGATTAACCTACGAGCAGTACTTC.

The rearrangement uses TRBV2 and TRBJ2-7, with a tentative D call TRBD2 (5 bases). The CDR3 is 14 amino acids. Trimming took off 10 bases at V and 0 bases at J, with 16 bases between the two ends. CDR1 and CDR2 (germline): SNHLY, FYNNEI. CDR3 sequence (DNA): TGTGCCACCTCGGTCGAGGGATTCTCCTACGAGCAGTACTTC. Translated: CATSVEGFSYEQYF. Filled out from reference TRBV2 and TRBJ2-7, the complete variable domain reads EPEVTQTPSHQVTQMGQEVILRCVPISNHLYFYWYRQILGQKVEFLVSFYNNEISEKSEIFDDQFSVERPDGSNFTLKIRSTKLEDSAMYFCATSVEGFSYEQYFGPGTRLTVT.

The genes are TRBV5-1 and TRBJ2-5, with D tentatively TRBD1 (6 bases). The CDR3 totals 14 residues. Germline CDR1 SGHRS, CDR2 YFSETQ. With 0 bases removed from V and 5 bases from J, the gap between germline ends came to 11 bases. The chain's CDR3 is CASSLDRVMETQYF. CDR3 DNA: TGCGCCAGCAGCTTGGACAGGGTGATGGAGACCCAGTACTTC.

The chain employs TRBV7-3 and TRBJ2-3; TRBD2 aligns across 13 bases. CDR1 is SGHTA, CDR2 FQGTGA, per germline. With 1 base clipped from V and 2 bases from J, the junction kept 3 bases outside the gene matches. This CDR3 comprises 17 residues. The CDR3 DNA reads TGTGCCAGCAGCTTAAGGGGGACTAGCGGGGCCACAGATACGCAGTATTTT. This encodes CASSLRGTSGATDTQYF.

The V and J genes are TRBV30 and TRBJ1-5; D gene ambiguous. The V gene lost 1 base and the J gene lost 2 bases, with 9 bases spanning the gap. Germline values: CDR1 GTSNPN, CDR2 SVGIG (reference sequence). This CDR3 region has 14 residues. This CDR3 reads CAWSGAVRNQPQHF. The CDR3 nucleotides read TGTGCCTGGAGTGGGGCCGTCCGCAATCAGCCCCAGCATTTT.

The rearrangement links TRBV6-6 to TRBJ1-1; 8 bases line up with TRBD1. CDR1 and CDR2 from the germline V gene are MNHNY and SVGAGI (reference sequence). This CDR3 is 13 amino acids long. Trimming cost V 6 bases and J 3 bases; bases outside gene matches: 3. The CDR3 loop is CASRTTGDTEAFF. The CDR3, as DNA: TGTGCCAGCAGGACGACAGGGGACACTGAAGCTTTCTTT.

This clone has more than one count but fewer than ten. In nucleotides, the CDR3 is TGTGCCAGCAGCTTCCCAGCGGGAGGCTACGAGCAGTACTTC. Its translation: CASSFPAGGYEQYF. The chain is built from TRBV7-9 and TRBJ2-7; 9 nucleotides line up with TRBD2. The CDR3 contains 14 residues. V trimming: 3 bases; J trimming: 3 bases; junction bases outside the gene matches: 3. Germline CDR1 is SEHNR and CDR2 is FQNEAQ (reference sequence).

This chain joins TRBV28 and TRBJ1-5; a possible D gene is TRBD1 (5 bases). The CDR3 sequence is 15 residues long. Trimming took off 5 bases at V and 0 bases at J, with 11 bases between the two ends. Germline V lookup: CDR1 MDHEN, CDR2 SYDVKM. As DNA, the CDR3 is TGTGCCAGCAGTCTACAGGTCAGTAGCAATCAGCCCCAGCATTTT. Translation: CASSLQVSSNQPQHF.